These 5 T cell receptor beta chains were sequenced from one sample in a study of T cell changes during pregnancy in multiple sclerosis. The table came from immunoSEQ multiplex PCR; TCRdb's copy has only in-frame clones and leaves some out. The table includes around 50,000 clones, approximately 94% detected once. This sample comprised CD8+ T cells from peripheral blood mononuclear cells, obtained in the first trimester of pregnancy. These receptors were taken from a female donor with multiple sclerosis, enrolled in a pregnancy study.

The chain combines TRBV4-3 with TRBJ1-1; no firm D call. Trimming stripped 5 bases from V and 1 base from J, with 11 bases between. The CDR3 has 14 residues. From germline, CDR1 is LGHNA and CDR2 YSLEER. The CDR3 DNA is TGCGCCAGCAGCTCCTCCTACGAGAACACTGAAGCTTTCTTT. It specifies CASSSSYENTEAFF.

This clone showed up just a few times. The rearrangement links TRBV5-8 to TRBJ1-1; 8 bases fit TRBD1. Germline-derived CDR1 and CDR2 are SGHTS and YDEGEE. J was trimmed by 6 bases and V by 1 base; bases with no gene match: 5. The CDR3 loop spans 14 amino acids. The CDR3 protein is CASSLRTGLAEAFF. The CDR3 nucleotides read TGTGCCAGCAGCTTGCGGACAGGGTTAGCTGAAGCTTTCTTT. Variable domain in full (rest from reference TRBV5-8 and TRBJ1-1): EAGVTQSPTHLIKTRGQQATLRCSPISGHTSVYWYQQALGLGLQFLLWYDEGEERNRGNFPPRFSGRQFPNYSSELNVNALELEDSALYLCASSLRTGLAEAFFGQGTRLTVV.

This clone was seen a handful of times. This sequence joins TRBV7-9 and TRBJ2-3; D possibly corresponds to TRBD2 (5 bases). Trimming stripped 5 bases from V and 6 bases from J, with 12 bases between. In germline, CDR1 is SEHNR, CDR2 FQNEAQ (reference sequence). The CDR3 consists of 13 residues. CDR3 nucleotide sequence: TGTGCCAGCAGCCCGGGGAATTCGGATACGCAGTATTTT. This translates into CASSPGNSDTQYF.

J is TRBJ2-7 and V is TRBV27, with 11 bases identical to TRBD2. The J segment lost 7 bases and the V segment lost 4 bases, leaving 15 bases of the junction unmatched. This CDR3 contains 17 residues. Per the germline V gene, CDR1 is MNHEY and CDR2 is SMNVEV (reference sequence). CDR3 sequence reads: CASSSPSSGRAGREQYF. The DNA for the CDR3 is TGTGCCAGCAGTTCCCCGAGTAGCGGGAGGGCCGGGAGGGAGCAGTACTTC.

This chain joins TRBV27 and TRBJ2-7; D might be TRBD1 (6 bases). Germline V gene sequence: CDR1 MNHEY, CDR2 SMNVEV (reference sequence). This CDR3 region has 12 residues. V shed 5 bases and J shed 3 bases, with 8 bases lying between them. CDR3 coding DNA: TGTGCCAGCAGTGACAGGTACTACGAGCAGTACTTC. Its translation is CASSDRYYEQYF.